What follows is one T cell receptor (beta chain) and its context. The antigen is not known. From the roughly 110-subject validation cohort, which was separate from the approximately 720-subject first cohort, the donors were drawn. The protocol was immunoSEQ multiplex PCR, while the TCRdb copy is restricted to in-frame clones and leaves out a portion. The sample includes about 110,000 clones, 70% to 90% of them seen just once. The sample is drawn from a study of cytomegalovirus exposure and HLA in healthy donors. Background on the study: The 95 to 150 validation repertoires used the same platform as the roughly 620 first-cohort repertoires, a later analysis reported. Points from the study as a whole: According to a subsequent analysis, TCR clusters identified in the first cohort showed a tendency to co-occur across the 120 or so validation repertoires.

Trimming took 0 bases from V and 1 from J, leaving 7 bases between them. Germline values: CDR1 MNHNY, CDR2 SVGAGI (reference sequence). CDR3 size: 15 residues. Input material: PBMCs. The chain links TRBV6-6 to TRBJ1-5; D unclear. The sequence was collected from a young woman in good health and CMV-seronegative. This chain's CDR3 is CASSYSMGSNQPQHF. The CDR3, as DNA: TGTGCCAGCAGTTACTCGATGGGCAGCAATCAGCCCCAGCATTTT.